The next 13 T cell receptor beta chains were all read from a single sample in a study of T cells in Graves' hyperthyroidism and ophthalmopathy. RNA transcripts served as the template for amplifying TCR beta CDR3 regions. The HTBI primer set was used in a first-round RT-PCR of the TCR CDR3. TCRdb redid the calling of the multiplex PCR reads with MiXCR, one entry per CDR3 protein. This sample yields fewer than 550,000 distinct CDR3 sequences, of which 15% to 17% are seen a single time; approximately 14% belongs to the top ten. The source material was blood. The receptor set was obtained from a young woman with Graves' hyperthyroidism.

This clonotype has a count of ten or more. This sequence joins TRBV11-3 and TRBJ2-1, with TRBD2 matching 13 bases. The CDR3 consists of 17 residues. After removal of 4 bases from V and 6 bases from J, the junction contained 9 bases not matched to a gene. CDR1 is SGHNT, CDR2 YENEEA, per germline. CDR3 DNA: TGTGCCAGCAGCTCGAGCACCCGGACTAGCGGGAGCAATGAGCAGTTCTTC. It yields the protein CASSSSTRTSGSNEQFF.

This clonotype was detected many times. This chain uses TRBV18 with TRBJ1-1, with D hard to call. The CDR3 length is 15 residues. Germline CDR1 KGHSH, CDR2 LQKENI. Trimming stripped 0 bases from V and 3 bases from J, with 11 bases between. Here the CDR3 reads CASSPPGLAYTEAFF. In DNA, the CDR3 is TGTGCCAGCTCACCACCTGGACTGGCTTACACTGAAGCTTTCTTT.

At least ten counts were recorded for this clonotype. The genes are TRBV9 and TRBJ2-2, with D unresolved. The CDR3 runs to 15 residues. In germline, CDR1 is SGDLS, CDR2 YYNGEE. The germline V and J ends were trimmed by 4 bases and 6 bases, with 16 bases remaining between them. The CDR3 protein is CASSPQGVAAGELFF. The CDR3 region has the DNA TGTGCCAGCAGCCCTCAAGGTGTAGCCGCCGGGGAGCTGTTTTTT.

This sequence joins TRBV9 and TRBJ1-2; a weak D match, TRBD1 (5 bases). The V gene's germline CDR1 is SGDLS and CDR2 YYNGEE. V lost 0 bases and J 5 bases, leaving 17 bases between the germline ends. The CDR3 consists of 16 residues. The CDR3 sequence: CASSVVGQGEGYGYTF. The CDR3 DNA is TGTGCCAGCAGCGTAGTCGGGCAGGGAGAAGGGTATGGCTACACCTTC.

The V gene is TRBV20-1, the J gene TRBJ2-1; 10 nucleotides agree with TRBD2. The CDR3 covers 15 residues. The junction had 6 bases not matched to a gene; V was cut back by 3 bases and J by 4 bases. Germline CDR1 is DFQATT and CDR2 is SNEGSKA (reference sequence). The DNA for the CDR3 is TGCAGTGCTAGCTTCGGACTAGCGGATTACAATGAGCAGTTCTTC. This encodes CSASFGLADYNEQFF.

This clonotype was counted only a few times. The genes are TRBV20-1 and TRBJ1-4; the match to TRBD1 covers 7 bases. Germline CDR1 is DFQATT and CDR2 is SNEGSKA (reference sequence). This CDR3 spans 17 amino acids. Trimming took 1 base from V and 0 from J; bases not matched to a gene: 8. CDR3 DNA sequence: TGCAGTGCTAGAGTATTGCGACAGGGCCCAACTAATGAAAAACTGTTTTTT. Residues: CSARVLRQGPTNEKLFF.

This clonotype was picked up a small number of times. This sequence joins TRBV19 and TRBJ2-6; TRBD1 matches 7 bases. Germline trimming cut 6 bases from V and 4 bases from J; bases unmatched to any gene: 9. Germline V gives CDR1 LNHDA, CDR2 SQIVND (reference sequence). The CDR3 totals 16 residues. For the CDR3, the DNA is TGTGCCAGTAGCAGACAACAGGGGACCGGGGCCAACGTCCTGACTTTC. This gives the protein CASSRQQGTGANVLTF.

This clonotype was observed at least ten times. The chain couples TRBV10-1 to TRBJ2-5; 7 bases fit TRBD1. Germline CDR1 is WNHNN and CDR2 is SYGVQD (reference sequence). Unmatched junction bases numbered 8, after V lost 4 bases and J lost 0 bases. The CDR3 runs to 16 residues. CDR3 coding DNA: TGCGCCAGCAGTGCCCGACAGGGTCTAAACCAAGAGACCCAGTACTTC. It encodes CASSARQGLNQETQYF.

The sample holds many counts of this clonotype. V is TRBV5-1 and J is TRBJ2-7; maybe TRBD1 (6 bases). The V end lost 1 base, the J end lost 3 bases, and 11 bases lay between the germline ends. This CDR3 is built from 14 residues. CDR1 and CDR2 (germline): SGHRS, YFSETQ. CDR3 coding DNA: TGCGCCAGCAGCTTGTACGGACAGAGCTACGAGCAGTACTTC. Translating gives CASSLYGQSYEQYF.

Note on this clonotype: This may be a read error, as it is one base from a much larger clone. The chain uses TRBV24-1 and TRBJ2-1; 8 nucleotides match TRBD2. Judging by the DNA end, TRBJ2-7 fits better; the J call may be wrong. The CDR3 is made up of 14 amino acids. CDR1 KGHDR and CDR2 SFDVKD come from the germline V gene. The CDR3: CATSDPGRGNEQYF. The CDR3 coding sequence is TGTGCCACCAGTGATCCCGGGAGGGGCAATGAGCAGTACTTC.

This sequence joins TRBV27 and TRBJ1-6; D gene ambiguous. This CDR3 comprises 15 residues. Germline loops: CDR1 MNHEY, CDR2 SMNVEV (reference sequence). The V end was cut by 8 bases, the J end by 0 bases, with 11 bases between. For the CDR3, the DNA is TGTGCCAGCTGTCATTTAAGCTCCTATAATTCACCCCTCCACTTT. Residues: CASCHLSSYNSPLHF.

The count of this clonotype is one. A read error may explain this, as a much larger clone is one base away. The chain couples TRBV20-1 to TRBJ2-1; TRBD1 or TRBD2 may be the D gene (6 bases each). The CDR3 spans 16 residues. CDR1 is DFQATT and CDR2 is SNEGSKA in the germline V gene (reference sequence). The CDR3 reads CSARVVSGAAYDEQFF. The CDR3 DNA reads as TGCAGTGCTAGAGTAGTGTCGGGGGCTGCCTACGATGAGCAGTTCTTC.

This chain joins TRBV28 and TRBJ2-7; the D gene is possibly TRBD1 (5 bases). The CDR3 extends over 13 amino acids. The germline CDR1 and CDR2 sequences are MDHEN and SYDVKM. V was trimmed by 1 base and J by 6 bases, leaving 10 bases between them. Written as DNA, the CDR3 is TGTGCCAGCAGTTTATTCCAGGGCGGCGAGCAGTACTTC. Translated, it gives CASSLFQGGEQYF.